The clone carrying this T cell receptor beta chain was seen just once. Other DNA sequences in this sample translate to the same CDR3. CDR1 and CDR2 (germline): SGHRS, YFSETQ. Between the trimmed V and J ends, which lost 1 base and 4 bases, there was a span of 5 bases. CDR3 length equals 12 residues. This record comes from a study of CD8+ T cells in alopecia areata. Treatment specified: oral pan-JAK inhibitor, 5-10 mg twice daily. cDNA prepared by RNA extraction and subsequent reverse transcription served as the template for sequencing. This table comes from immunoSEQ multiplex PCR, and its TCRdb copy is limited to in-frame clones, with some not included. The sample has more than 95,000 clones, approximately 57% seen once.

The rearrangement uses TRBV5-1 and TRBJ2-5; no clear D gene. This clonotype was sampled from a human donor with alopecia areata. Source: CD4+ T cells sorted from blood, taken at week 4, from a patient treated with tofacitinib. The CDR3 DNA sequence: TGCGCCAGCAGCTTGCCAGGAGAGACCCAGTACTTC. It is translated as CASSLPGETQYF.